The T cell receptor (beta chain) described here comes from a study of CD8+ T cells in alopecia areata (dated by TCRdb to the late 2010s). In the study overall: Treated patients were enrolled in an open-label pilot trial of oral tofacitinib at 5 to 10 mg twice daily for moderate-to-severe alopecia areata. In humans, TCRbeta sequencing was performed on scalp tissue and on sorted CD4+ and CD8+ peripheral blood T cells from healthy controls and from patients with patchy or totalis/universalis alopecia areata. Patients received tofacitinib for 6 to 18 months and were then followed off drug for 6 months to check for delayed response and recurrence. Scalp clonality was compared among normal scalp (n=4), patchy alopecia areata scalp (n=8), and alopecia totalis/universalis scalp (n=8). TCRbeta CDR3 regions were amplified by immunoSEQ multiplex PCR using 35 Vbeta forward and 13 Jbeta reverse primers. Biopsies were taken from tofacitinib-treated patients at baseline and at 4 and 24 weeks of treatment, and a later scalp biopsy was taken in several of the tofacitinib-treated patients. The RNA source kit depended on sample type: the PAXgene miRNA kit for fixed scalp, the miRNeasy kit for PBMCs, and the RNeasy kit for mouse skin. To study T cell clonal expansion in alopecia areata, the researchers applied high-throughput TCRbeta sequencing to both the C3H/HeJ mouse model and human patients. Disease severity in treated patients was measured with the SALT score, which quantifies the percentage of affected scalp surface area.

The library relied on the immunoSEQ multiplex PCR assay. To provide template for TCR sequencing, every sample had RNA extracted and reverse transcribed into cDNA. SuperScript III was used to make first-strand cDNA, primed with a 2:1 mix of oligo-dT and random hexamers. A synthetic immune receptor repertoire was used to assess amplification bias, and residual bias was removed computationally. As for the authors' bioinformatics: Raw reads were preprocessed for error removal, and CDR3 was defined according to IMGT conventions as running from the conserved cysteine to phenylalanine. Clonality was computed as 1 minus the Shannon entropy, with the entropy normalized by log2 of the number of productive unique TCRs. Whether each scalp clone was CD4 or CD8 was inferred by checking scalp TCRbeta sequences against the CD4 and CD8 repertoires from sorted blood. TCRdb stores this immuneACCESS table with in-frame sequences only. Part of the clones is absent; in the studies checked, under half of the shortfall reflects unresolved V genes, and no reason is known for the rest. V and J calls plus clone size are reproduced from that table; the DNA served to infer D and trimming. Counted in this sample were fewer than 250,000 clones; more than 55% of them appeared once. About 1.3% of the sample comes from the top ten.

According to the study, the label for this sample's treatment or condition signals: oral pan-JAK inhibitor, 5-10 mg twice daily. From alopecia areata patients, peripheral blood was collected along with lesional scalp punch biopsies. PBMCs were separated by density centrifugation and stained for CD3, CD4 and CD8, after which CD4+ and CD8+ T cells were sorted on a FACSAria. Beyond this particular receptor, the publication reports: Lesional scalp, especially in alopecia totalis/universalis, showed higher clonality and more expanded CD8+ clones than normal scalp, suggesting antigenic drive. Resident alphabeta T cells in normal human skin are also sequenced, complicating scalp TCR repertoire analysis, unlike mouse skin dominated by gammadelta T cells. Shared TCR sequences between patients were less evident than in mice, which may be partly attributable to HLA diversity in the patient population. Many expanded lesional clones persisted in scalp and blood during tofacitinib treatment, which may partly explain relapse after stopping treatment. Because the treated cohort was small and had only one nonresponder, larger studies are needed to examine links between baseline CD8+ expansion and response. Tofacitinib significantly lowered scalp clonality and the number of expanded CD8+ clones among the top 100 scalp clones.

For this clone: Its antigen is unknown. No much larger clone is present one base from it, and per-base qualities are unavailable.

The CDR3 contains 13 residues, cysteine and phenylalanine counted. The entry retains the CDR3 DNA only, 39 bases that are in frame from base 1. V sheds 4 bases and J sheds 5 bases, leaving 11 bases between their ends. CDR1 KGHSH and CDR2 LQKENI were looked up in the germline V gene. The chain was built from TRBV18 and TRBJ1-2; matching of 5 bases hints at TRBD1 as the D gene. The clonotype was recovered from a human donor with alopecia areata. Here the sequenced sample was CD4+ T cells sorted from blood, taken around week 50, from a patient treated with tofacitinib. The CDR3 reads as follows: CASSLRDEYGYTF. The DNA is TGTGCCAGCTCACTCCGGGACGAATATGGCTACACCTTC.